The T cell receptor beta chain described here comes from a study of blood T cells in healthy people across ages. Collection of around 9.3 milliliters of peripheral blood was performed for each donor. PCR was performed a second time for about 6 to 12 cycles using a sample-barcoded 5' primer and a J-beta primer mix. TCRdb redid the calling of the 5' RACE reads with MiXCR, one entry per CDR3 protein. Of some 1.8 million distinct CDR3 sequences in the sample, approximately 40% were seen once. About this clonotype: The antigen is unknown.

V was shortened by 6 bases and J by 0 bases, with 12 bases between the two germline ends. The CDR3 spans 13 residues. Germline V gene lookup returns CDR1 SQVTM and CDR2 ANQGSEA. Points from the study as a whole: Diversity was estimated from one million T cells, and these estimates were considered underestimates.

The chain couples TRBV29-1 to TRBJ2-7, with TRBD2 as a possible D gene (5 bases). Sample: blood. The receptor was isolated from a human donor in good health. The CDR3 region is CSVRVPSSYEQYF. CDR3 DNA: TGCAGCGTGCGGGTACCTAGCTCCTACGAGCAGTACTTC.